This T cell receptor (beta chain) was sequenced in a study of radiotherapy plus CTLA-4 blockade in lung cancer. On the study more broadly: Disease control reached 31%, with objective responses in approximately 20%. Study results and limitations: Peripheral blood showed expansion of tumor-derived TCR clones after radiotherapy and ipilimumab. Best predicting response, reportedly, were early blood T cell clone dynamics, with interferon-beta.

Comment on this clone: The antigen remains unidentified.

Receiving focal radiation plus CTLA-4 blockade with ipilimumab were patients who had chemo-refractory metastatic non-small-cell lung cancer. This CDR3 comprises 18 residues. TCRdb's copy holds only in-frame clones and misses some; the assay was immunoSEQ multiplex PCR. The sample contains about 97,000 clones, approximately 72% of which appear only once. The sequence was obtained from a human donor with non-small cell lung cancer who had a partial response to radiotherapy plus ipilimumab. Some clones in this sample may be carry-over from other donors' samples. Specimen: peripheral blood, collected from a patient treated with radiotherapy plus ipilimumab. The gene calls are TRBV21-1 and TRBJ2-7; no check of the table's D call, TRBD2, against the DNA was made. TRBV21-1 is an annotated pseudogene. The chain's CDR3 is CASSNSTWLAGFIYEQYF. CDR3 DNA: TGTGCCAGCAGCAATAGTACTTGGCTAGCGGGATTTATCTACGAGCAGTACTTC.